This T cell receptor (beta chain) was sequenced in a study of CD8 T cells in ankylosing spondylitis. General study findings and limits: Enrichment of disease-linked clones was reportedly significant in matched ankylosing spondylitis synovial fluid.

Many counts were recorded for this clonotype. Its antigen is unidentified. Libraries of TCR beta came from quantitative 5'-RACE with molecular barcodes. TCRdb reprocessed the 5' RACE reads with MiXCR, giving one entry per CDR3 protein. The data contain 250,000 to 400,000 distinct CDR3 sequences, around a tenth of them singletons. The CDR3 covers 14 residues. Trimming at V came to 3 bases and at J to 4 bases, leaving 7 bases not matched to a gene. CDR1 is DFQATT and CDR2 is SNEGSKA in the germline V gene (reference sequence). Specimen: blood, either unsorted or a sorted T cell fraction (not recorded which). The source is a female donor with ankylosing spondylitis or in good health (not recorded which). J is TRBJ1-2 and V is TRBV20-1, with 8 bases fitting TRBD1. CDR3 sequence: CSASIRGLTYGYTF. The CDR3 DNA sequence: TGCAGTGCTAGCATCAGGGGGCTGACCTATGGCTACACCTTC.